This passage covers 18 T cell receptor beta chains from one sample sequenced in a study of molecular identifiers for immune sequencing clone quantification. TCRdb itself ran the PCR reads through MiXCR, one entry per CDR3 protein. The repertoire holds hundreds of thousands of distinct CDR3 sequences, with around 25% as singletons. Sequenced input: naive CD8+ T cells from blood, with Jurkat cell RNA spiked in. Subset reported: FACS-sorted CD8+CD4-CCR7+CD45RA+ naive T cells. All receptors derive from a human donor in good health. Some libraries in this study had Jurkat cell RNA spiked in.

This clonotype showed up many times. The chain joins TRBV6-4 to TRBJ2-3; 7 nucleotides line up with TRBD2. The CDR3 spans 18 residues. Trimming at V came to 1 base and at J to 4 bases, leaving 14 bases not matched to a gene. Per germline, CDR1 MRHNA and CDR2 SNTAGT. CDR3 residues: CASSDFPFGGRNSDTQYF. The CDR3, as DNA: TGTGCCAGCAGTGACTTCCCTTTCGGCGGGAGAAATTCAGATACGCAGTATTTT.

Ten or more counts support this clonotype. The CDR3 loop reads CASSQGSDWNTEAFF. The CDR3 nucleotides are TGCGCCAGCAGCCAAGGATCAGACTGGAACACTGAAGCTTTCTTT. This chain joins TRBV4-3 and TRBJ1-1; D is unclear. CDR3 length equals 15 residues. The V end was cut by 1 base, the J end by 1 base, with 10 bases between. Per the germline V gene, CDR1 is LGHNA and CDR2 is YSLEER.

J is TRBJ2-1 and V is TRBV12-3 or TRBV12-4; the D call may be TRBD1 or TRBD2 (6 bases each). The CDR3 totals 14 residues. The ends were cut back, 10 bases at V and 3 bases at J, with 16 bases in the middle. The CDR3 reads CAIGRQVYYNEQFF. The CDR3 nucleotides read TGTGCCATCGGGAGACAGGTCTACTACAATGAGCAGTTCTTC.

The rearrangement links TRBV11-2 to TRBJ2-7; D gene unclear. V was shortened by 0 bases and J by 0 bases, with 6 bases between the two germline ends. Germline CDR1 and CDR2: SGHAT and FQNNGV. This CDR3 comprises 14 residues. The CDR3 DNA reads TGTGCCAGCAGCTTAGATATCGACTCCTACGAGCAGTACTTC. Its protein product is CASSLDIDSYEQYF.

At least ten counts were recorded for this clonotype. The gene calls are TRBV20-1 and TRBJ2-7; the D is unclear. Trimming left V 2 bases short and J 2 bases short, with 10 bases between. The CDR3 sequence is 13 residues long. Looked up from germline, CDR1 is DFQATT and CDR2 is SNEGSKA (reference sequence). The CDR3 nucleotides read TGCAGTGCTAGACCCCCGTCGGCCTACGAGCAGTACTTC. The encoded protein is CSARPPSAYEQYF.

As to this clonotype: One end of the junction varies from germline; a read error may be responsible. This chain joins TRBV7-2 and TRBJ2-7; a weak D match, TRBD2 (7 bases). This CDR3 has 16 residues. Germline CDR1 reads SGHTA; CDR2 reads FQGNSA. The CDR3 sequence: CARSLVGGGGGYEQYF. The CDR3 bases are TGTGCCCGCAGCTTAGTGGGGGGGGGCGGCGGCTACGAGCAGTACTTC.

This clonotype was detected many times. The gene calls are TRBV5-1 and TRBJ1-2; 7 nucleotides agree with TRBD1. CDR1 SGHRS and CDR2 YFSETQ come from the germline V gene. The CDR3 is made up of 15 amino acids. With 4 bases clipped from V and 4 bases from J, the junction kept 10 bases outside the gene matches. CDR3 protein: CASSIRTGELYGYTF. DNA of the CDR3: TGCGCCAGCAGCATCCGGACAGGAGAGCTCTATGGCTACACCTTC.

This clonotype was seen only a few times. CDR3 residues: CASSPPLAAAYNEQFF. The CDR3 DNA is TGTGCCAGCAGCCCCCCCCTAGCAGCCGCCTACAATGAGCAGTTCTTC. V is TRBV7-9 and J is TRBJ2-1; tentative D call: TRBD2 (5 bases). V shed 5 bases and J shed 2 bases, with 16 bases lying between them. CDR1 SEHNR and CDR2 FQNEAQ come from the germline V gene (reference sequence). This CDR3 spans 16 amino acids.

This clonotype was recorded at least ten times. J is TRBJ2-3 and V is TRBV13; 8 nucleotides match TRBD1. CDR3 size: 15 residues. Germline CDR1 and CDR2: PRHDT and FYEKMQ (reference sequence). V dropped 1 base and J dropped 5; count of bases not matched to a gene: 5. The CDR3 sequence: CASSLDRGSGDTQYF. CDR3 bases: TGTGCCAGCAGCTTAGACAGGGGGTCAGGAGATACGCAGTATTTT.

About this clonotype: One end of the junction varies from germline; a read error may be responsible. The rearrangement joins TRBV15 to TRBJ1-5; no clear D. Germline V gives CDR1 LNHNV, CDR2 YYDKDF (reference sequence). The CDR3 contains 15 residues. This chain's CDR3 is CATSRDRGVNPPPHF. The CDR3 nucleotides are TGTGCCACCAGCAGAGATCGGGGTGTTAATCCGCCCCCGCATTTT.

A word on this clonotype: At one of its ends the junction is not consistent with the germline gene, which may arise from a read error. The chain employs TRBV12-3 or TRBV12-4 and TRBJ2-2, with 12 bases fitting TRBD1. This CDR3 spans 17 amino acids. The CDR3 DNA reads as TGTGCCAGCAGTGGGGGACAGGGGGCCGGGAACACCGGGGAGCTGCTTTTT. Protein sequence: CASSGGQGAGNTGELLF.

V gene TRBV11-1 combines with J gene TRBJ2-1; TRBD2 matches at 13 bases. Germline loops: CDR1 SGHAT, CDR2 FQDESV (reference sequence). The V segment lost 5 bases and the J segment 10 bases; nucleotides outside the gene matches: 14. The CDR3 loop spans 17 amino acids. DNA of the CDR3: TGTGCCAGCAGCGGGACTAGCGGGATCCCCCCTTCTGGCGAGCAGTTCTTC. It specifies CASSGTSGIPPSGEQFF.

As to this clonotype: A read error may be the cause here, since a much bigger clone is one base away. The chain carries TRBV20-1 and TRBJ2-7; 9 bases align to TRBD2. V trimming: 4 bases; J trimming: 3 bases; junction bases outside the gene matches: 13. Germline V lookup: CDR1 DFQATT, CDR2 SNEGSKA (reference sequence). The CDR3 covers 16 residues. The CDR3 loop reads CSATRGGASGNYEQYF. The CDR3 bases are TGCAGTGCTACCCGAGGGGGGGCTAGCGGGAACTACGAGCAGTACTTC.

For this clonotype: This CDR3 is missing its conserved last phenylalanine or tryptophan, likely due to a read error. The V gene is TRBV12-3 or TRBV12-4, the J gene TRBJ1-1, with 9 nucleotides matching TRBD1. The CDR3 has 14 residues. V lost 6 bases, J lost 1 base, and 3 bases stayed unmatched. The CDR3 nucleotides are TGTGCCAGCAGCTTGGACAGGGGGAACACTGAAGCTTTCTAT. Protein: CASSLDRGNTEAFY.

V usage is TRBV27 and J usage is TRBJ2-3, with D unresolved. V dropped 5 bases and J dropped 5 bases, with 8 bases sitting between them. The CDR3 spans 12 residues. Germline V CDR1 and CDR2: MNHEY, SMNVEV (reference sequence). The CDR3 coding sequence is TGTGCCAGCAGTAGTCTAATAGATACGCAGTATTTT. Protein product: CASSSLIDTQYF.

This chain uses TRBV28 with TRBJ2-5; possibly TRBD2 for D (5 bases). The V end lost 6 bases, the J end lost 2 bases, and 16 bases lay between the germline ends. Germline lookup yields CDR1 MDHEN and CDR2 SYDVKM. This CDR3 comprises 15 residues. CDR3 region: CASRAHRGIQETQYF. The CDR3 DNA sequence: TGTGCCAGCAGGGCCCACAGAGGGATTCAAGAGACCCAGTACTTC.

In this sample, this clonotype turned up many times. V is TRBV6-1 and J is TRBJ1-5; D uncertain. V dropped 3 bases and J dropped 2 bases, with 8 bases sitting between them. Germline CDR1 reads MNHNS; CDR2 reads SASEGT. The CDR3 is 14 amino acids. CDR3 loop: CASSEWRGNQPQHF. The CDR3 DNA follows: TGTGCCAGCAGTGAGTGGCGGGGCAATCAGCCCCAGCATTTT.

This clonotype came up a few times. V is TRBV2 and J is TRBJ2-3; 10 positions agree with TRBD2. V lost 5 bases and J lost 0; bases outside the gene matches: 8. From germline, CDR1 is SNHLY and CDR2 FYNNEI. The CDR3 is 17 residues long. DNA for the CDR3: TGTGCCAGCAGTTTTCCGAGCGGGGGGGGAAGCACAGATACGCAGTATTTT. Translated: CASSFPSGGGSTDTQYF.